The source of this T cell receptor beta chain is a study of CD8+ T cells in alopecia areata. This sample's treatment: oral pan-JAK inhibitor, 5-10 mg twice daily. Germline V CDR1 and CDR2: SGHKS, YYEKEE (reference sequence). The V and J ends lost 5 bases and 4 bases respectively, with 12 bases between them. CDR3 length: 13 residues. This clone was counted only a few times. Its antigen is as yet unknown. The authors extracted RNA and reverse transcribed it into cDNA as the sequencing template. Measured with immunoSEQ multiplex PCR; TCRdb has only the in-frame clones, and not every one. This repertoire shows around 200,000 clones, about 55% found once; its top ten account for more than 10%. Points from the study as a whole: TCR sharing across patients was less clear than in mice, possibly HLA-related.

The sequence derives from a human donor with alopecia areata. This specimen consisted of CD8+ T cells sorted from blood, obtained at week 24, from a patient treated with tofacitinib. The gene calls are TRBV5-5 and TRBJ1-1; TRBD1 might be the D (5 bases). The CDR3 sequence is CASRTGTATEAFF. The DNA for the CDR3 is TGTGCCAGCAGGACCGGGACGGCCACTGAAGCTTTCTTT.